This entry lists 23 T cell receptor beta chains sequenced from one sample in a study of blood T cells in healthy people across ages. Alongside a J-beta primer mix, a sample-barcoded 5' primer served in a second PCR lasting roughly 7 to 11 cycles. TCRdb redid the calling of the 5' RACE reads with MiXCR, one entry per CDR3 protein. Here the sample spans fewer than 900,000 distinct CDR3 sequences, around 48% being singletons. Sequencing used blood. The origin of the receptors is a woman aged 55-69 years in good health.

The chain joins TRBV28 to TRBJ2-1, with no clear D. Germline CDR1 reads MDHEN; CDR2 reads SYDVKM. This CDR3 comprises 10 residues. Trimming took off 8 bases at V and 5 bases at J, with 4 bases between the two ends. CDR3 protein: CASQDNEQFF. The CDR3 DNA sequence: TGTGCCAGCCAGGACAATGAGCAGTTCTTC.

This sequence joins TRBV6-6 and TRBJ1-2, with 12 nucleotides matching TRBD1. Germline-derived CDR1 and CDR2 are MNHNY and SVGAGI (reference sequence). The CDR3 sequence is 14 residues long. J lost 2 bases, V lost 10 bases, and 5 bases had no gene match. CDR3 in amino acids: CATRDRGRNYGYTF. CDR3 DNA: TGTGCCACCAGGGACAGGGGGCGGAACTATGGCTACACCTTC.

This clonotype appeared a few times. V and J are TRBV18 and TRBJ2-3; D call uncertain. The V end was cut by 0 bases, the J end by 6 bases, with 4 bases between. The CDR3 totals 12 residues. Per the germline V gene, CDR1 is KGHSH and CDR2 is LQKENI. The CDR3 region has the DNA TGTGCCAGCTCACCACCAGCGGATACGCAGTATTTT. Translation: CASSPPADTQYF.

Turning to this clonotype: A single base separates this from a much larger clone, so it may be a read error. J is TRBJ2-7 and V is TRBV5-1, with 7 bases aligning to TRBD1. CDR3 length: 16 residues. Germline CDR1 is SGHRS and CDR2 is YFSETQ. For the CDR3, the DNA is TGCGCCAACAGCGAAGAGCCCGACAGGGTAGGGAGTGAGCAGTACTTC. As protein: CANSEEPDRVGSEQYF.

This clonotype appeared a few times. The rearrangement uses TRBV27 and TRBJ2-5; no clear D. The CDR3 extends over 14 amino acids. Trimming pared 5 bases from V and 1 base from J, leaving 11 bases between. Per the germline V gene, CDR1 is MNHEY and CDR2 is SMNVEV (reference sequence). The CDR3 coding sequence is TGTGCCAGCAGTCCCAAGTCAGGCCAAGAGACCCAGTACTTC. Its protein is CASSPKSGQETQYF.

The rearrangement joins TRBV7-2 to TRBJ2-2; the D call may be TRBD1 or TRBD2 (5 bases each). The CDR3 totals 15 residues. V gave up 5 bases and J gave up 5 bases, with 15 bases separating them. Per the germline V gene, CDR1 is SGHTA and CDR2 is FQGNSA. The CDR3 DNA follows: TGTGCCAGCAGCCGAGGGGCAGCGATGACCGGGGAGCTGTTTTTT. Encoded protein: CASSRGAAMTGELFF.

The J gene is TRBJ2-5, the V gene TRBV20-1, with TRBD2 identical over 9 bases. CDR1 DFQATT and CDR2 SNEGSKA come from the germline V gene (reference sequence). The V segment lost 0 bases and the J segment 1 base; nucleotides outside the gene matches: 12. The CDR3 totals 18 residues. CDR3 region: CSARDTGLATPIQETQYF. The CDR3 nucleotides read TGCAGTGCTAGAGATACCGGACTAGCGACCCCGATCCAAGAGACCCAGTACTTC.

This clonotype was seen many times. The junction does not match germline at one end; this may be a read error. This chain connects TRBV27 to TRBJ2-7; no definite D call. CDR3 length: 14 residues. CDR1 and CDR2 (germline): MNHEY, SMNVEV (reference sequence). The CDR3 nucleotides are TGTGCCAGCAGCTTATCGGCCAGCTCCTACGAGCAGTACTTC. It is translated as CASSLSASSYEQYF.

This chain uses TRBV6-5 with TRBJ2-7; D ambiguous. The DNA end is a closer match to TRBJ2-5, so the J assignment may be wrong. The CDR3 consists of 13 residues. The germline gives CDR1 MNHEY, CDR2 SVGAGI. CDR3 coding DNA: TGTGCCAGCAGTTACCGGTTGGAAGAGACCCAGTACTTC. Its protein is CASSYRLEETQYF.

This clonotype has just a few counts. This chain links TRBV7-2 with TRBJ1-2, with TRBD1 as a possible D gene (5 bases). The germline V gene has CDR1 SGHTA and CDR2 FQGNSA. The CDR3 runs 13 residues. V was shortened by 5 bases and J by 8 bases, with 15 bases between the two germline ends. CDR3 DNA sequence: TGTGCCAGCAGCCCCGGGACCCTCGGGGGCTACACCTTC. Residues: CASSPGTLGGYTF. The full variable domain, in which reference TRBV7-2 and TRBJ1-2 provide the parts outside the CDR3, is GAGVSQSPSNKVTEKGKDVELRCDPISGHTALYWYRQSLGQGLEFLIYFQGNSAPDKSGLPSDRFSAERTGGSVSTLTIQRTQQEDSAVYLCASSPGTLGGYTFGSGTRLTVV.

The chain links TRBV3-1 to TRBJ2-3; D remains unclear. The CDR3 runs 16 residues. The germline CDR1 and CDR2 sequences are LGHDT and YNNKEL (reference sequence). Trimming shortened V by 1 base and J by 3 bases, and 14 bases separated the two germline ends. CDR3 DNA sequence: TGTGCCAGCAGCCAAGGCCGCCCCGGTGGTACAGATACGCAGTATTTT. Protein sequence: CASSQGRPGGTDTQYF.

Only a few counts were recorded for this clonotype. The chain has TRBV4-2 and TRBJ2-1; D is uncertain. Trimming left V 1 base short and J 8 bases short, with 15 bases between. CDR3 size: 15 residues. Germline loops: CDR1 LGHNA, CDR2 YNFKEQ. As DNA, the CDR3 is TGTGCCAGCAGCCAAGTGGTGGGCAGGAGCGATGAGCAGTTCTTC. Translated: CASSQVVGRSDEQFF.

Comments on this clonotype: One junction end does not reproduce the germline sequence, and a read error may be involved. The chain carries TRBV6-7 and TRBJ2-1, with TRBD2 matching 8 bases. TRBV6-7 is an ORF, and what it does is uncertain. CDR3 length: 16 amino acids. DNA of the CDR3: TGTGCCTGCAGTGCCCTAGGGACTAGTAATCGGGGTGAGCAGTTCTTC. This codes for CACSALGTSNRGEQFF.

In this sample, this clonotype turned up a few times. The chain uses TRBV6-5 and TRBJ2-3; weak D call: TRBD2 (6 bases). V was pared by 10 bases and J by 6 bases, with 14 bases between. The CDR3 runs 12 residues. Germline CDR1 MNHEY, CDR2 SVGAGI. The CDR3 loop reads CATRRGADTQYF. As DNA, the CDR3 is TGTGCCACACGGAGGGGCGCTGATACGCAGTATTTT.

In its sample, this clonotype was seen a few times. The chain uses TRBV21-1 and TRBJ2-7; TRBD2, the D gene given by the table, was not confirmed from the DNA. TRBV21-1 is termed a pseudogene. The CDR3 loop spans 16 amino acids. The DNA of the CDR3 is TGTGCCAGCACCGAAGGGGAGAGCGGGAGGGCCGTCGAGCAGTACTTC. Residues: CASTEGESGRAVEQYF.

The rearrangement joins TRBV2 to TRBJ2-1, with D possibly TRBD2 on 6 matching bases. V was trimmed by 4 bases and J by 10 bases, leaving 11 bases between them. The CDR3 spans 12 residues. In germline, CDR1 is SNHLY, CDR2 FYNNEI. In DNA form, the CDR3 reads TGTGCCAGCAGTGTGTCCGCGGGAGAGCAGTTCTTC. As protein: CASSVSAGEQFF.

The genes are TRBV20-1 and TRBJ2-3; weak D call: TRBD2 (6 bases). The CDR3 sequence is 15 residues long. Germline assignment: CDR1 DFQATT and CDR2 SNEGSKA (reference sequence). V was cut by 1 base and J by 5 bases, with 16 bases left in between. The CDR3 region is CSARVWRPGGDTQYF. The CDR3 DNA reads TGCAGTGCTAGAGTCTGGCGCCCCGGGGGAGATACGCAGTATTTT.

The chain recombines TRBV9 with TRBJ2-1; D remains ambiguous. The germline V gene has CDR1 SGDLS and CDR2 YYNGEE. V was pared by 4 bases and J by 4 bases, with 12 bases between. CDR3 length: 14 amino acids. In nucleotides, the CDR3 is TGTGCCAGCAGCCCTCAGACTCGGTACAATGAGCAGTTCTTC. It is translated as CASSPQTRYNEQFF.

This chain uses TRBV29-1 with TRBJ2-2; TRBD1 agrees at 8 bases. Looked up from germline, CDR1 is SQVTM and CDR2 is ANQGSEA. The length of the CDR3 is 16 residues. Trimming took 0 bases from V and 4 from J; bases not matched to a gene: 7. The CDR3 protein is CSVEDGRGRVTGELFF. CDR3 nucleotide sequence: TGCAGCGTTGAAGATGGCAGGGGGCGGGTCACCGGGGAGCTGTTTTTT.

This clonotype was observed a few times. The rearrangement links TRBV4-3 to TRBJ2-5, with TRBD2 matching 7 bases. The J call may be wrong; the DNA end is better matched by TRBJ2-7. Germline values: CDR1 LGHNA, CDR2 YSLEER. The CDR3 is 16 amino acids. CDR3 nucleotide sequence: TGCGCCAGCAGCCAAGATGGCCTAGCGGCAGGTTCCGAGCAGTACTTC. Protein product: CASSQDGLAAGSEQYF.

V and J are TRBV20-1 and TRBJ2-1; 7 nucleotides line up with TRBD2. The junction had 13 bases not matched to a gene; V was cut back by 6 bases and J by 2 bases. Germline V CDR1 and CDR2: DFQATT, SNEGSKA (reference sequence). This CDR3 spans 16 amino acids. This CDR3 is CSALTQAGDAYNEQFF. CDR3 bases: TGCAGTGCCCTAACACAGGCGGGAGACGCCTACAATGAGCAGTTCTTC.

This clonotype was counted once. This chain connects TRBV29-1 to TRBJ2-3, with D perhaps assigned TRBD1 or TRBD2 (6 bases each). CDR1 and CDR2 (germline): SQVTM, ANQGSEA. This CDR3 spans 15 amino acids. Trimming stripped 7 bases from V and 3 bases from J, with 20 bases between. CDR3 in amino acids: CSGARWGARTDTQYF. The CDR3, as DNA: TGCAGCGGCGCACGGTGGGGGGCCAGGACAGATACGCAGTATTTT.

Note on this clonotype: A much larger clonotype is one base distant, so this may be a read error. V usage is TRBV7-9 and J usage is TRBJ2-1; D unresolved. Germline lookup yields CDR1 SEHNR and CDR2 FQNEAQ (reference sequence). There are 15 residues in the CDR3. Trimming took off 5 bases at V and 12 bases at J, with 23 bases between the two ends. The CDR3 bases are TGTGCCAGCAGCGCCGAATCAGGCTCCCCTTTTGGGCAGTTCTTC. Protein product: CASSAESGSPFGQFF.